A single sample is the source of the 15 T cell receptor beta chains below, sequenced in a study of blood T cell repertoires in COVID-19. Sequencing used immunoSEQ multiplex PCR; TCRdb keeps in-frame clones, though not all of them. The repertoire holds about 270,000 clones, 80% to 90% seen once, with approximately 12% in the top ten. Sample: peripheral blood. The origin of the receptors is a woman aged 30 to 39 with COVID-19, enrolled during active disease.

V gene TRBV2 combines with J gene TRBJ2-7; 7 positions match TRBD1. CDR1 is SNHLY and CDR2 is FYNNEI in the germline V gene. The ends lost 8 bases at V and 7 bases at J; junction bases unmatched: 14. The CDR3 runs 14 residues. The CDR3: CASVLEDRSTEQYF. The CDR3 DNA reads as TGTGCCAGCGTGCTTGAGGACAGGTCAACTGAGCAGTACTTC.

The chain has TRBV7-9 and TRBJ2-7; D may be TRBD1 (7 bases). The CDR3 loop spans 14 amino acids. CDR1 and CDR2 from the germline V gene are SEHNR and FQNEAQ (reference sequence). V lost 5 bases and J 4 bases, leaving 15 bases between the germline ends. CDR3 loop: CASSPRDSGYEQYF. The CDR3 region has the DNA TGTGCCAGCAGCCCCAGGGACAGCGGGTACGAGCAGTACTTC. Complete variable domain (other parts from reference TRBV7-9 and TRBJ2-7): DTGVSQNPRHKITKRGQNVTFRCDPISEHNRLYWYRQTLGQGPEFLTYFQNEAQLEKSRLLSDRFSAERPKGSFSTLEIQRTEQGDSAMYLCASSPRDSGYEQYFGPGTRLTVT.

CDR3 region: CSARHLYGYTF. In DNA form, the CDR3 reads TGCAGCGCTAGACACCTCTATGGCTACACCTTC. The chain recombines TRBV29-1 with TRBJ1-2; no firm D call. Germline CDR1 and CDR2: SQVTM and ANQGSEA. The CDR3 runs to 11 residues. V was pared by 7 bases and J by 4 bases, with 10 bases between.

The genes are TRBV7-9 and TRBJ1-4, with D possibly being TRBD1 (6 bases). Germline assignment: CDR1 SEHNR and CDR2 FQNEAQ (reference sequence). V shed 4 bases and J shed 7 bases, with 16 bases lying between them. The CDR3 has 15 residues. The CDR3 sequence: CASSSNRAASEKLFF. The CDR3 nucleotides read TGTGCCAGCAGCTCCAACAGGGCCGCTAGTGAAAAACTGTTTTTT.

The chain is built from TRBV15 and TRBJ2-1; 9 bases align to TRBD2. The CDR3 spans 13 residues. Trimming removed 9 bases from V and 9 bases from J; junction bases left unmatched: 9. In germline, CDR1 is LNHNV, CDR2 YYDKDF (reference sequence). CDR3 region: CATESSGDSEQFF. For the CDR3, the DNA is TGTGCCACTGAGTCTAGCGGGGATTCTGAGCAGTTCTTC.

The V call is TRBV7-2, the J call TRBJ2-2; perhaps TRBD1 as D (6 bases). The CDR3 sequence is 18 residues long. In germline, CDR1 is SGHTA, CDR2 FQGNSA. V was shortened by 2 bases and J by 0 bases, with 16 bases between the two germline ends. The CDR3 DNA is TGTGCCAGCAGCTTAAAGGTCGTCCAGGGGCCGAACACCGGGGAGCTGTTTTTT. Its protein is CASSLKVVQGPNTGELFF.

The gene calls are TRBV6-5 and TRBJ2-1, with 9 bases lining up with TRBD1. Germline V gives CDR1 MNHEY, CDR2 SVGAGI. This CDR3 spans 15 amino acids. V trimming: 6 bases; J trimming: 6 bases; junction bases outside the gene matches: 9. CDR3: CASSHPGQGRNEQFF. The CDR3 coding sequence is TGTGCCAGCAGCCATCCGGGACAGGGACGCAATGAGCAGTTCTTC.

This clone was recorded a few times. J is TRBJ2-2 and V is TRBV6-5; TRBD1 is a possible D gene (5 bases). Trimming removed 2 bases from V and 4 bases from J, with 14 bases in between. The CDR3 sequence is 16 residues long. Per the germline V gene, CDR1 is MNHEY and CDR2 is SVGAGI. The CDR3: CASSYPSQGITGELFF. CDR3 in DNA: TGTGCCAGCAGTTACCCCTCCCAGGGTATCACCGGGGAGCTGTTTTTT.

V and J are TRBV29-1 and TRBJ2-1; D is ambiguous. The CDR3 covers 12 residues. V lost 3 bases and J lost 8, with 11 bases in between. From germline, CDR1 is SQVTM and CDR2 ANQGSEA. The CDR3 sequence is CSVDSASDEQFF. In nucleotides, the CDR3 is TGCAGCGTTGACAGCGCCAGTGATGAGCAGTTCTTC.

The table lists this clone with a count of one. This rearrangement joins TRBV10-2 to TRBJ1-6, with 9 bases that match TRBD1. The CDR3 length is 21 residues. Germline lookup yields CDR1 WSHSY and CDR2 SAAADI. V trimming: 3 bases; J trimming: 1 base; junction bases outside the gene matches: 16. This chain's CDR3 is CASSDPPRNRGLGSYNSPLHF. DNA for the CDR3: TGCGCCAGCAGTGACCCCCCACGCAACAGGGGGCTGGGGTCCTATAATTCACCCCTCCACTTT.

V is TRBV7-8 and J is TRBJ2-3; 15 bases agree with TRBD2. The CDR3 has 19 residues. Losses at the gene ends were 4 bases for V and 6 bases for J; bases not matched to a gene: 14. The V gene's germline CDR1 is SGHVS and CDR2 FQNEAQ. The chain's CDR3 is CASSSGLAGGPPSVDTQYF. The CDR3 nucleotides are TGTGCCAGCAGCTCGGGACTAGCGGGGGGCCCACCTAGTGTGGATACGCAGTATTTT.

The V call is TRBV27, the J call TRBJ2-7; 9 bases agree with TRBD1. This CDR3 region has 14 residues. V lost 5 bases and J lost 3; bases outside the gene matches: 5. Germline CDR1 reads MNHEY; CDR2 reads SMNVEV (reference sequence). CDR3 DNA: TGTGCCAGCAGTATTGAGGACAGGGGCTACGAGCAGTACTTC. Translation gives CASSIEDRGYEQYF.

This clone was observed a single time. The CDR3 loop reads CASSWGQGVRETQYF. The CDR3 DNA sequence: TGCGCCAGCAGCTGGGGACAGGGAGTCAGAGAGACCCAGTACTTC. The rearrangement joins TRBV5-1 to TRBJ2-5; 9 bases match TRBD1. Trimming cost V 3 bases and J 4 bases; bases outside gene matches: 7. The CDR3 sequence is 15 residues long. Per the germline V gene, CDR1 is SGHRS and CDR2 is YFSETQ.

This clone was detected only a few times. The chain recombines TRBV11-2 with TRBJ2-7; no firm D call. The CDR3 extends over 11 amino acids. The germline CDR1 and CDR2 sequences are SGHAT and FQNNGV. V shed 2 bases and J shed 6 bases, with 5 bases lying between them. The CDR3 coding sequence is TGTGCCAGCAGCTTATGGGCCGAGCAGTACTTC. It encodes CASSLWAEQYF.

The chain couples TRBV19 to TRBJ1-1; 8 positions agree with TRBD1. This CDR3 has 13 residues. Germline V gene sequence: CDR1 LNHDA, CDR2 SQIVND (reference sequence). After removal of 10 bases from V and 1 base from J, the junction contained 5 bases not matched to a gene. The CDR3 nucleotides read TGTGCCATTAGCGGACAGGGGAACACTGAAGCTTTCTTT. Protein product: CAISGQGNTEAFF. Full variable domain (outside the CDR3, taken from reference TRBV19 and TRBJ1-1): DGGITQSPKYLFRKEGQNVTLSCEQNLNHDAMYWYRQDPGQGLRLIYYSQIVNDFQKGDIAEGYSVSREKKESFPLTVTSAQKNPTAFYLCAISGQGNTEAFFGQGTRLTVV.